Given below is one T cell receptor beta chain in context. Its cognate antigen is unknown. The sample comes from a study of long-term antiretroviral therapy in people with HIV. Overall study results and limits: In HIV, the repertoires covered a tighter span of CDR3 lengths than in controls. Upon ART, diversity increased but remained lower than transplant donor controls. The blood, collected between the mid-2000s and the late 2010s, was possibly taken under older ART regimens.

Amounts of about 1-10 million cryopreserved PBMC were held in the samples before DNA extraction. This CDR3 is built from 13 residues. CDR1 and CDR2 (germline): SNHLY, FYNNEI. V was pared by 2 bases and J by 1 base, with 5 bases between. The assay, immunoSEQ v3.0, was run at survey level. TCRdb's copy holds only in-frame clones and misses some; the assay was immunoSEQ multiplex PCR. The sample includes approximately 27,000 clones, 90% of them seen just once. The clonotype originates from a middle-aged woman with HIV. This sample comprised unsorted PBMCs, obtained 5.2 years after starting antiretroviral therapy. J is TRBJ1-1 and V is TRBV2; D remains unclear. The CDR3 nucleotides are TGTGCCAGCAGTGAAATTAGGAACACTGAAGCTTTCTTT. As protein: CASSEIRNTEAFF.